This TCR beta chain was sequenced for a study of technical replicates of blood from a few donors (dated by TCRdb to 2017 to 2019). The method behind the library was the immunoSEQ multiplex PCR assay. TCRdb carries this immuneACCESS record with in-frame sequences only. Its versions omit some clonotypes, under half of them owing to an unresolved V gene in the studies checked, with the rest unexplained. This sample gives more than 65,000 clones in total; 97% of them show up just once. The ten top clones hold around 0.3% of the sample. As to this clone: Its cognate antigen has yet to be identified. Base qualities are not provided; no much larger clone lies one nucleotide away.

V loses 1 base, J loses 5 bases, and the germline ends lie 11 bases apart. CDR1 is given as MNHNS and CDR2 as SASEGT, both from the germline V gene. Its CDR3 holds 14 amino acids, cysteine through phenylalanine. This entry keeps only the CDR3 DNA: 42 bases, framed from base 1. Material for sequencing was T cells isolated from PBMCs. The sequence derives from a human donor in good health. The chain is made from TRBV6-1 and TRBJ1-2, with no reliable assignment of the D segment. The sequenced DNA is TGTGCCAGCAGTGAAGAGAACGGACTTTATGGCTACACCTTC. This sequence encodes CASSEENGLYGYTF.